The 29 T cell receptor beta chains below were found in one sample sequenced in a study of cytomegalovirus exposure and HLA in healthy donors. Libraries were prepared by immunoSEQ multiplex PCR; TCRdb keeps only in-frame clonotypes and omits some of them. In the table there are about 130,000 clones, 85% to 90% of which are singletons. The sequenced material came from PBMCs. Receptors were obtained from a man aged 25 to 45 in good health and CMV-seronegative.

CDR3 amino acids: CASSLQGPLGDTQYF. The DNA for the CDR3 is TGCGCCAGCAGCTTACAGGGCCCGTTAGGGGATACGCAGTATTTT. This chain joins TRBV5-1 and TRBJ2-3; D may be TRBD1 (6 bases). The germline gives CDR1 SGHRS, CDR2 YFSETQ. Deletions cut 2 bases from V and 6 bases from J, with 16 bases between. The CDR3 spans 15 residues.

The CDR3 DNA sequence: TGTGCCAGCAGAACAATACTAGCGGGGGGCCGGGGGACCCAGTACTTC. This gives the protein CASRTILAGGRGTQYF. The rearrangement links TRBV6-6 to TRBJ2-5; 12 bases map to TRBD2. J gave up 7 bases and V 6 bases, and 12 bases lay outside the gene matches. Germline CDR1 is MNHNY and CDR2 is SVGAGI (reference sequence). The CDR3 spans 16 residues.

The chain recombines TRBV6-1 with TRBJ1-1, with a possible D match to TRBD1 (5 bases). The CDR3 runs to 13 residues. CDR1 and CDR2 (germline): MNHNS, SASEGT. Between the trimmed V and J ends, which lost 1 base and 5 bases, there was a span of 8 bases. The CDR3 nucleotides are TGTGCCAGCAGTGAAGTTAGGGGAACTGAAGCTTTCTTT. The encoded protein is CASSEVRGTEAFF.

The chain carries TRBV9 and TRBJ1-2, with D uncertain. Germline CDR1 reads SGDLS; CDR2 reads YYNGEE. V lost 0 bases, J lost 4 bases, and 7 bases lay in between. The CDR3 is 13 residues long. This CDR3 is CASSVDIVYGYTF. CDR3 DNA sequence: TGTGCCAGCAGCGTAGATATCGTCTATGGCTACACCTTC.

The chain couples TRBV27 to TRBJ1-2, with 8 bases that match TRBD1. CDR1 and CDR2 (germline): MNHEY, SMNVEV (reference sequence). The CDR3 consists of 13 residues. The ends lost 5 bases at V and 5 bases at J; junction bases unmatched: 4. The CDR3 bases are TGTGCCAGCAGTGTCGGGACAGGATATGGCTACACCTTC. The encoded protein is CASSVGTGYGYTF.

The J gene is TRBJ1-1, the V gene TRBV6-5, with 9 bases identical to TRBD1. There are 14 residues in the CDR3. The junction had 4 bases not matched to a gene; V was cut back by 2 bases and J by 6 bases. Germline V CDR1 and CDR2: MNHEY, SVGAGI. The CDR3 spells CASSYRDRVPEAFF. DNA for the CDR3: TGTGCCAGCAGTTACCGGGACAGGGTTCCTGAAGCTTTCTTT.

This clone was detected only once. The chain combines TRBV7-6 with TRBJ2-1; perhaps TRBD2 as D (6 bases). The CDR3 loop spans 13 amino acids. Germline V gene sequence: CDR1 SGHVS, CDR2 FNYEAQ. Trimming took 5 bases from V and 6 from J, leaving 11 bases between them. CDR3 nucleotide sequence: TGTGCCAGCAGCCCCCTAGCGACCAATGAGCAGTTCTTC. It codes for CASSPLATNEQFF.

This clone came up once. This chain connects TRBV5-6 to TRBJ2-7, with 8 bases that match TRBD1. CDR3 length: 15 amino acids. Per germline, CDR1 SGHDT and CDR2 YYEEEE. J gave up 9 bases and V 0 bases, and 11 bases lay outside the gene matches. In nucleotides, the CDR3 is TGTGCCAGCAGCTTGGTCAGGGGGCCTGCTGTTCCGCAGTACTTC. This encodes CASSLVRGPAVPQYF.

The gene calls are TRBV9 and TRBJ2-7; D ambiguous. V was trimmed by 4 bases and J by 6 bases, leaving 11 bases between them. This CDR3 has 12 amino acids. Germline CDR1 reads SGDLS; CDR2 reads YYNGEE. CDR3 sequence: CASSPILGEQYF. The CDR3 nucleotides read TGTGCCAGCAGCCCTATCCTCGGCGAGCAGTACTTC.

The chain combines TRBV5-4 with TRBJ1-1; weak D call: TRBD1 (6 bases). CDR3 size: 13 residues. With 3 bases removed from V and 6 bases from J, the gap between germline ends came to 12 bases. The germline V gene has CDR1 SGHNT and CDR2 YYREEE (reference sequence). The CDR3 coding sequence is TGTGCCAGCAGCTCAGACAGGAGCTCTGAAGCTTTCTTT. Translating it yields CASSSDRSSEAFF.

The V and J genes are TRBV29-1 and TRBJ1-1, with 7 bases lining up with TRBD1. V dropped 6 bases and J dropped 5; count of bases not matched to a gene: 9. Germline-derived CDR1 and CDR2 are SQVTM and ANQGSEA. This CDR3 comprises 13 residues. The CDR3 is CSVGDRVRTEAFF. CDR3 in DNA: TGCAGCGTCGGAGACAGGGTTAGGACTGAAGCTTTCTTT.

The chain recombines TRBV11-2 with TRBJ2-1; D is unclear. V lost 0 bases, J lost 2 bases, and 11 bases lay in between. The germline gives CDR1 SGHAT, CDR2 FQNNGV. The CDR3 has 16 residues. The CDR3 DNA reads as TGTGCCAGCAGCTTAGACCCGGCAGGAACCTACAATGAGCAGTTCTTC. This translates into CASSLDPAGTYNEQFF.

The chain is built from TRBV27 and TRBJ2-5, with 8 bases lining up with TRBD2. Germline-derived CDR1 and CDR2 are MNHEY and SMNVEV (reference sequence). Trimming removed 4 bases from V and 5 bases from J; junction bases left unmatched: 18. The CDR3 length is 18 residues. The CDR3 sequence: CASSSTHEGTSLSETQYF. The CDR3 DNA is TGTGCCAGCAGTTCCACTCACGAGGGGACTAGTCTGAGTGAGACCCAGTACTTC.

J is TRBJ1-1 and V is TRBV11-3; D remains unclear. CDR3 length equals 13 residues. CDR1 is SGHNT and CDR2 is YENEEA in the germline V gene. V lost 2 bases and J 5 bases, leaving 9 bases between the germline ends. The CDR3 sequence: CASSLRAKTEAFF. For the CDR3, the DNA is TGTGCCAGCAGCTTAAGAGCGAAGACTGAAGCTTTCTTT. The variable domain in full, with the rest retrieved from reference TRBV11-3 and TRBJ1-1, is EAGVVQSPRYKIIEKKQPVAFWCNPISGHNTLYWYLQNLGQGPELLIRYENEEAVDDSQLPKDRFSAERLKGVDSTLKIQPAELGDSAVYLCASSLRAKTEAFFGQGTRLTVV.

The rearrangement joins TRBV4-1 to TRBJ1-2, with a possible D match to TRBD1 (5 bases). CDR3 length: 15 residues. Looked up from germline, CDR1 is MGHRA and CDR2 is YSYEKL. V dropped 0 bases and J dropped 4 bases, with 12 bases sitting between them. The CDR3 is CASSQDPAQVYGYTF. CDR3 nucleotides: TGCGCCAGCAGCCAAGATCCGGCACAGGTCTATGGCTACACCTTC.

This sequence joins TRBV28 and TRBJ2-5; 8 nucleotides line up with TRBD1. Unmatched junction bases numbered 4, after V lost 2 bases and J lost 5 bases. Per the germline V gene, CDR1 is MDHEN and CDR2 is SYDVKM. The CDR3 is made up of 14 amino acids. CDR3 nucleotide sequence: TGTGCCAGCAGTTTAAGGCAGGGGGCCGAGACCCAGTACTTC. This codes for CASSLRQGAETQYF.

The chain employs TRBV18 and TRBJ1-1; maybe TRBD1 (6 bases). The germline CDR1 and CDR2 sequences are KGHSH and LQKENI. V lost 5 bases to trimming and J lost 10 bases, with 17 bases between them. The CDR3 consists of 13 residues. CDR3 in amino acids: CASSNRENGVAFF. The CDR3 nucleotides read TGTGCCAGCTCAAACAGGGAGAACGGAGTAGCTTTCTTT.

The chain uses TRBV11-2 and TRBJ2-1, with 11 bases aligning to TRBD2. The V segment lost 6 bases and the J segment 4 bases; nucleotides outside the gene matches: 8. The CDR3 has 16 amino acids. The germline V gene has CDR1 SGHAT and CDR2 FQNNGV. CDR3 sequence: CASRDSGGANYNEQFF. The CDR3 region has the DNA TGTGCCAGCAGGGATAGCGGGGGGGCGAATTACAATGAGCAGTTCTTC.

The chain links TRBV10-2 to TRBJ2-7; 9 bases fit TRBD2. Trimming cost V 0 bases and J 2 bases; bases outside gene matches: 5. CDR1 is WSHSY, CDR2 SAAADI, per germline. CDR3 size: 16 residues. CDR3 loop: CASSESGVAGAYEQYF. CDR3 nucleotides: TGCGCCAGCAGTGAGTCTGGAGTAGCGGGGGCCTACGAGCAGTACTTC.

V is TRBV6-5 and J is TRBJ1-1, with D tentatively TRBD1 (6 bases). The CDR3 runs to 15 residues. V lost 5 bases and J lost 1, with 14 bases in between. Germline CDR1 MNHEY, CDR2 SVGAGI. The CDR3 coding sequence is TGTGCCAGCAGTGTGCAGGGGACAAGGAACACTGAAGCTTTCTTT. This gives the protein CASSVQGTRNTEAFF.

The V and J genes are TRBV28 and TRBJ1-5; 9 nucleotides align to TRBD1. From germline, CDR1 is MDHEN and CDR2 SYDVKM. The CDR3 is made up of 15 amino acids. Trimming removed 8 bases from V and 0 bases from J; junction bases left unmatched: 5. The DNA for the CDR3 is TGTGCCAGCCAGGGGACAGGGCATAGCAATCAGCCCCAGCATTTT. Encoded protein: CASQGTGHSNQPQHF.

V and J are TRBV27 and TRBJ2-5, with D uncertain. Germline CDR1 is MNHEY and CDR2 is SMNVEV (reference sequence). The CDR3 sequence is 13 residues long. The V and J ends lost 5 bases and 2 bases respectively, with 9 bases between them. DNA of the CDR3: TGTGCCAGCAGTGGTCGCCTACAAGAGACCCAGTACTTC. Encoded protein: CASSGRLQETQYF.

CDR3 nucleotides: TGTGCCAGCACCACAGGGACAGGGGGAGTCGAATCCTACAATGAGCAGTTCTTC. Translation gives CASTTGTGGVESYNEQFF. The V call is TRBV4-2, the J call TRBJ2-1, with 11 bases that match TRBD1. Germline-derived CDR1 and CDR2 are LGHNA and YNFKEQ. The CDR3 loop spans 18 amino acids. V shed 7 bases and J 1 base; nucleotides not matched to a gene: 12.

The rearrangement uses TRBV9 and TRBJ2-7; D is possibly TRBD1 (6 bases). CDR1 SGDLS and CDR2 YYNGEE come from the germline V gene. V dropped 3 bases and J dropped 2 bases, with 15 bases sitting between them. The CDR3 runs 15 residues. The CDR3 nucleotides are TGTGCCAGCAGCGGACCCCAGGACAGCCCCTACGAGCAGTACTTC. It translates to CASSGPQDSPYEQYF.

This clone was seen once. This sequence joins TRBV7-3 and TRBJ2-5; TRBD1 is a possible D gene (6 bases). With 1 base removed from V and 0 bases from J, the gap between germline ends came to 9 bases. The CDR3 is made up of 15 amino acids. The V gene's germline CDR1 is SGHTA and CDR2 FQGTGA. The CDR3: CASSLNRDNQETQYF. The CDR3 DNA reads as TGTGCCAGCAGCTTAAATCGGGACAACCAAGAGACCCAGTACTTC.

The chain uses TRBV27 and TRBJ2-3; D might be TRBD2 (6 bases). The germline gives CDR1 MNHEY, CDR2 SMNVEV (reference sequence). Trimming took off 3 bases at V and 8 bases at J, with 15 bases between the two ends. There are 14 residues in the CDR3. DNA for the CDR3: TGTGCCAGCAGTTTCTGGACTACAGGAGGTACGCAGTATTTT. This translates into CASSFWTTGGTQYF.

The chain joins TRBV5-1 to TRBJ2-5; 8 positions agree with TRBD1. V shed 4 bases, J shed 5 bases, and the junction held 10 bases outside the gene matches. The CDR3 has 15 residues. Germline V gives CDR1 SGHRS, CDR2 YFSETQ. The DNA of the CDR3 is TGCGCCAGCAGCCTGAGTGGCAGGGGGCTGGAGACCCAGTACTTC. This translates into CASSLSGRGLETQYF.

This clone has only one observation. The chain combines TRBV14 with TRBJ2-7; D might be TRBD1 (6 bases). V lost 7 bases, J lost 2 bases, and 12 bases lay in between. Germline assignment: CDR1 SGHDN and CDR2 FVKESK. This CDR3 has 13 amino acids. The CDR3 reads CASNRDTAYEQYF. The CDR3, as DNA: TGTGCCAGCAACAGGGACACAGCCTACGAGCAGTACTTC.

The rearrangement links TRBV6-5 to TRBJ1-5; no firm D call. This CDR3 is built from 15 residues. Trimming left V 5 bases short and J 0 bases short, with 11 bases between. Per the germline V gene, CDR1 is MNHEY and CDR2 is SVGAGI. The CDR3 spells CASSQFRGSNQPQHF. The DNA of the CDR3 is TGTGCCAGCAGTCAATTTCGAGGTAGCAATCAGCCCCAGCATTTT.